The sequence of this T cell receptor (beta chain) was determined in a study of OX40 agonist ivuxolimab in advanced cancers. Study summary: Participants averaged roughly 57 years of age (range about 23 to 80) and were around 85% male.

The CDR3 length is 17 residues. V gave up 4 bases and J gave up 0 bases; unmatched junction bases: 7. Germline-derived CDR1 and CDR2 are SGDLS and YYNGEE. Libraries were prepared by immunoSEQ multiplex PCR; TCRdb keeps only in-frame clonotypes and omits some of them. This table has tens of thousands of clones, 84% appearing once. The source of this sequence is an adult with an advanced solid tumor such as melanoma, head and neck, liver or kidney cancer. Here the sequenced sample was CD4+ or CD8+ T cells sorted from blood, taken in a trial of the OX40 agonist ivuxolimab. The chain carries TRBV9 and TRBJ2-6; TRBD2 matches at 7 bases. The DNA for the CDR3 is TGTGCCAGCAGCCAATGGACTAGGCTCTCTGGGGCCAACGTCCTGACTTTC. Residues: CASSQWTRLSGANVLTF. The variable domain in full, completed from reference TRBV9 and TRBJ2-6, reads DSGVTQTPKHLITATGQRVTLRCSPRSGDLSVYWYQQSLDQGLQFLIQYYNGEERAKGNILERFSAQQFPDLHSELNLSSLELGDSALYFCASSQWTRLSGANVLTFGAGSRLTVL.